This TCR beta chain was sequenced in a study of blood T cell repertoires in COVID-19. Study in general: COVID-19 samples, acute and convalescent, were from the United States, Italy and Spain. In each case, the material was cDNA or gDNA derived from T cells, B-cell-depleted T cells, or PBMCs.

Data came from immunoSEQ multiplex PCR; TCRdb stores just in-frame clones and leaves some out. The sample has 150,000 to 190,000 clones; approximately 82% are singletons. Material for sequencing was peripheral blood. The receptor was isolated from a woman aged 50 to 60 with acute or convalescent COVID-19.

The CDR3 here is CASSDRGGRGPYEQYF. CDR3 nucleotide sequence: TGTGCCAGCAGTGACCGAGGAGGGCGGGGCCCCTACGAGCAGTACTTC. The J gene is TRBJ2-7, the V gene TRBV6-2 or TRBV6-3; possibly TRBD2 for D (6 bases). CDR1 and CDR2 from the germline V gene are MNHEY and SVGEGT. The CDR3 runs to 16 residues. The V and J ends lost 5 bases and 2 bases respectively, with 19 bases between them.